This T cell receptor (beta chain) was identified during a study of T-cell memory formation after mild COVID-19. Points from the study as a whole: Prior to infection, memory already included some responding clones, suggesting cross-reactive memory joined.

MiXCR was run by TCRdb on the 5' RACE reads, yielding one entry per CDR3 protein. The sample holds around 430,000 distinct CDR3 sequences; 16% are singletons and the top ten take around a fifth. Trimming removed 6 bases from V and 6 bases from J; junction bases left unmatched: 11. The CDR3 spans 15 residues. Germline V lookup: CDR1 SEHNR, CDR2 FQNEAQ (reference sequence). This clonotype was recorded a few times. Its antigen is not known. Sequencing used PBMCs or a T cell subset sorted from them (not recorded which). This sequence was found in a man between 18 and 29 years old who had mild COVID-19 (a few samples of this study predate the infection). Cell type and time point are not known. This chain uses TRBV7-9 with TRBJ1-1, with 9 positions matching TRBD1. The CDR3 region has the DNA TGTGCCAGCAGGCGAGAGGGACAGGGAACCCCTGAAGCTTTCTTT. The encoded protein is CASRREGQGTPEAFF.